This TCR beta chain came from a study of technical replicates of blood from a few donors. Here immunoSEQ multiplex PCR was the method, and the copy in TCRdb shows in-frame clones only, minus some. This table holds 91,000 or so clones, 95% found once. Trimming took off 3 bases at V and 5 bases at J, with 5 bases between the two ends. This CDR3 has 11 residues. Germline lookup yields CDR1 DFQATT and CDR2 SNEGSKA (reference sequence). Sequences were obtained from T cells isolated from PBMCs. This TCR derives from a human donor in good health. This rearrangement joins TRBV20-1 to TRBJ2-1; D gene uncertain. The DNA of the CDR3 is TGCAGTGCTAGTGACAACAATGAGCAGTTCTTC. Protein sequence: CSASDNNEQFF.